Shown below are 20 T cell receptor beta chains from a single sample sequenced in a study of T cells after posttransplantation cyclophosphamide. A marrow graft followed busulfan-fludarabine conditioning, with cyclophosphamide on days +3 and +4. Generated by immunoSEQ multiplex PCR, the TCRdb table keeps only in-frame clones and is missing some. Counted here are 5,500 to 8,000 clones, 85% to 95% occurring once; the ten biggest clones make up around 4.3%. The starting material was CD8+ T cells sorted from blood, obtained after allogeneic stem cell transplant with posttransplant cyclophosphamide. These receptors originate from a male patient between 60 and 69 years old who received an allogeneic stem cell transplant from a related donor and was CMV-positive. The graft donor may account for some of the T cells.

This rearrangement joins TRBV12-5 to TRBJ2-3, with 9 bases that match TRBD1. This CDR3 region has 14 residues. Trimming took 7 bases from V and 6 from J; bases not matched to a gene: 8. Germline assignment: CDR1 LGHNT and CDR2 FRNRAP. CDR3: CASVTGTGRDTQYF. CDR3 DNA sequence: TGTGCTAGTGTTACCGGGACAGGGCGGGATACGCAGTATTTT.

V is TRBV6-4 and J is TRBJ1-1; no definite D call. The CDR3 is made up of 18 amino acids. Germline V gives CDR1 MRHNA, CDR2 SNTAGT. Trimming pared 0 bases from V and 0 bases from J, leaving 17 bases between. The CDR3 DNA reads TGTGCCAGCAGTGACTCAAGGAAGGCACCAGGTGTGAACACTGAAGCTTTCTTT. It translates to CASSDSRKAPGVNTEAFF.

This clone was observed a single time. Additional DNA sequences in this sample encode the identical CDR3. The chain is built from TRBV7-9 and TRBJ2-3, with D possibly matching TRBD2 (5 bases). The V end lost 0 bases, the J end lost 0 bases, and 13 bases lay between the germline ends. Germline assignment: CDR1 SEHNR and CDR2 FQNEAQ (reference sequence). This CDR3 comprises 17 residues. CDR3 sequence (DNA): TGTGCCAGCAGCTTAGCCGAGGGTTCGGCTAGCACAGATACGCAGTATTTT. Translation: CASSLAEGSASTDTQYF.

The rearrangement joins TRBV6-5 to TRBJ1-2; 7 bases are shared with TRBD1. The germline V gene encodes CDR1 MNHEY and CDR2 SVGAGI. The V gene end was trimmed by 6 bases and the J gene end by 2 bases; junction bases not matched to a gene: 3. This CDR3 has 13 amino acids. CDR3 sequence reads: CASRGGQNYGYTF. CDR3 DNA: TGTGCCAGCAGAGGGGGACAGAACTATGGCTACACCTTC.

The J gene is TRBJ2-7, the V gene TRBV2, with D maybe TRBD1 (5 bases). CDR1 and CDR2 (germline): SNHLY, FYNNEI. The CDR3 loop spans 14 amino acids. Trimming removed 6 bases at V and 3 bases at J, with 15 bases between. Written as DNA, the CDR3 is TGTGCCAGCAGATTGACAGCCACGAACTACGAGCAGTACTTC. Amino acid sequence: CASRLTATNYEQYF.

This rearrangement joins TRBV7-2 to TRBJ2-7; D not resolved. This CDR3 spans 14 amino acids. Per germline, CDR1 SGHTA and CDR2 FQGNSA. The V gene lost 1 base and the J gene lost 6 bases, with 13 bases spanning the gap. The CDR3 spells CASSLELGPLEQYF. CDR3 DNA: TGTGCCAGCAGCTTAGAATTGGGCCCCCTCGAGCAGTACTTC.

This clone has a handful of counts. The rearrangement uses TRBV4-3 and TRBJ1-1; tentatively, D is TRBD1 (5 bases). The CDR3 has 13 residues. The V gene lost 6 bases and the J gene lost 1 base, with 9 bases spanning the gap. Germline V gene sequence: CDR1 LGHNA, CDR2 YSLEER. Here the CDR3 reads CASSPTENTEAFF. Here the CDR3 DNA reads TGCGCCAGCAGTCCGACAGAGAACACTGAAGCTTTCTTT.

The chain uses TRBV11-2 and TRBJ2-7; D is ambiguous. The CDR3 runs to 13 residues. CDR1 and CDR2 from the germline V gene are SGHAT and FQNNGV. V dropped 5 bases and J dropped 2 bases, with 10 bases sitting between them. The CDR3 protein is CASSQIQAYEQYF. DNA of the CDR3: TGTGCCAGCAGCCAAATCCAGGCCTACGAGCAGTACTTC.

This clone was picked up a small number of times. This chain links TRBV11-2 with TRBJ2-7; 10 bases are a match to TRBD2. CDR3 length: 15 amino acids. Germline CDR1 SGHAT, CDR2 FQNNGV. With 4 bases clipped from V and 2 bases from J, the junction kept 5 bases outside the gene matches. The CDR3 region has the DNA TGTGCCAGCAGCTACACTAGCGGGACTACCTACGAGCAGTACTTC. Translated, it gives CASSYTSGTTYEQYF.

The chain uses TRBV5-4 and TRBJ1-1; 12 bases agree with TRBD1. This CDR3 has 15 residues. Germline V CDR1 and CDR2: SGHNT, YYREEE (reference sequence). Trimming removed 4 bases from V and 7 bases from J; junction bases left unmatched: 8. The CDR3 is CASSIRDRGPNEAFF. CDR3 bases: TGTGCCAGCAGCATCCGGGACAGGGGGCCAAATGAAGCTTTCTTT.

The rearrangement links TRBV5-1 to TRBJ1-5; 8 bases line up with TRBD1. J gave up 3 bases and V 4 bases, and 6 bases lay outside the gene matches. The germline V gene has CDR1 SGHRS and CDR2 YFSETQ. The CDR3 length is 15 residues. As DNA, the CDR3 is TGCGCCAGCAGCCCCGGACAGGGAGTCAATCAGCCCCAGCATTTT. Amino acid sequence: CASSPGQGVNQPQHF.

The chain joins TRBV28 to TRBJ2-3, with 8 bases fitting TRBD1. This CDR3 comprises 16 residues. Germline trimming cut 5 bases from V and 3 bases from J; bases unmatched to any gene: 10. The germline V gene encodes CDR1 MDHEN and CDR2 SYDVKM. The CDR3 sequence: CASSTHRGIPTDTQYF. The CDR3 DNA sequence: TGTGCCAGCAGTACCCACAGGGGGATCCCAACAGATACGCAGTATTTT.

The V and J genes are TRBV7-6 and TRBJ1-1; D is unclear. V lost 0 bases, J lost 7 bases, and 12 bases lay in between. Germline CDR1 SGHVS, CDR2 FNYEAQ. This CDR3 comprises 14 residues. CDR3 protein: CASSLAGGFGEAFF. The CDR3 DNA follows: TGTGCCAGCAGCTTAGCGGGAGGGTTTGGTGAAGCTTTCTTT.

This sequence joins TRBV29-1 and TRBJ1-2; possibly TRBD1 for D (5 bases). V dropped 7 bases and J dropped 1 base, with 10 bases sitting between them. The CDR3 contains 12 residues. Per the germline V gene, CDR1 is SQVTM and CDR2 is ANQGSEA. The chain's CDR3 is CSAETDNYGYTF. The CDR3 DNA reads TGCAGCGCAGAGACAGATAACTATGGCTACACCTTC.

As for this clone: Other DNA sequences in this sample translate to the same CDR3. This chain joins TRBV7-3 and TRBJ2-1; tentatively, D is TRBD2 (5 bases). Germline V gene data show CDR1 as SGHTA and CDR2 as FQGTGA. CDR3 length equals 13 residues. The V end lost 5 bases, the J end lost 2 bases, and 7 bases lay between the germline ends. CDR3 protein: CASSAGAYNEQFF. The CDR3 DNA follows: TGTGCCAGCAGCGCCGGGGCCTACAATGAGCAGTTCTTC.

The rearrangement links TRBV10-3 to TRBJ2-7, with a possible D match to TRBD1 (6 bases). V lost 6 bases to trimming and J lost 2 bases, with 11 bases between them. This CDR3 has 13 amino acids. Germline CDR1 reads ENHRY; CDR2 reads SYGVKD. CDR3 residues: CAIRDRTAYEQYF. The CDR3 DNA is TGTGCCATCAGAGATCGGACAGCCTACGAGCAGTACTTC.

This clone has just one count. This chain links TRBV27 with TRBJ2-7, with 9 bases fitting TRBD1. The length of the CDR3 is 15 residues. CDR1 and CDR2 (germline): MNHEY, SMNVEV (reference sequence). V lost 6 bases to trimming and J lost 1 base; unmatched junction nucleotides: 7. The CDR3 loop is CASRDDRGLSYEQYF. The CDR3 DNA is TGTGCCAGCAGGGATGACAGGGGGTTATCCTACGAGCAGTACTTC.

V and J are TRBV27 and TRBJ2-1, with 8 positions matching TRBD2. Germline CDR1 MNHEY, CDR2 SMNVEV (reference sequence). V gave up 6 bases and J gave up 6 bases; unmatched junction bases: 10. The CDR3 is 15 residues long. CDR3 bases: TGTGCCAGCAGCTCGTCGGGGGGGGCTCTCAATGAGCAGTTCTTC. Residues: CASSSSGGALNEQFF.

The CDR3: CASSVSLNSPLHF. As DNA, the CDR3 is TGTGCCAGCAGCGTCTCCCTAAATTCACCCCTCCACTTT. The V and J genes are TRBV9 and TRBJ1-6; D gene ambiguous. V shed 2 bases and J shed 7 bases, with 7 bases lying between them. The CDR3 is 13 amino acids. The germline gives CDR1 SGDLS, CDR2 YYNGEE.

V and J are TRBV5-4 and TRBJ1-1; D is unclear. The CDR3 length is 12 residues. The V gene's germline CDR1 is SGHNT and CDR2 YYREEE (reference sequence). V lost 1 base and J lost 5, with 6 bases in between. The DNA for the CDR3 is TGTGCCAGCAGCTTGCAACGGACTGAAGCTTTCTTT. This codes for CASSLQRTEAFF.